The T cell receptor beta chain under discussion was sequenced for a study of blood T cell dynamics during melanoma immunotherapy. TCRdb keeps only in-frame clones here, not all; method: immunoSEQ multiplex PCR. The sample comprises more than 9,000 clones, around 85% of which are singletons, and about 10% rests with the top ten. V lost 5 bases and J 8 bases, leaving 12 bases between the germline ends. From germline, CDR1 is SNHLY and CDR2 FYNNEI. This CDR3 has 13 residues. Time point defined: pre-treatment baseline. The chain combines TRBV2 with TRBJ1-4; possibly TRBD1 for D (5 bases). This TCR came from a human donor with melanoma. Sequencing used blood, obtained from a patient treated with checkpoint blockade. The CDR3: CASSRDSSEKLFF. Written as DNA, the CDR3 is TGTGCCAGCAGTCGGGACTCTAGCGAAAAACTGTTTTTT.